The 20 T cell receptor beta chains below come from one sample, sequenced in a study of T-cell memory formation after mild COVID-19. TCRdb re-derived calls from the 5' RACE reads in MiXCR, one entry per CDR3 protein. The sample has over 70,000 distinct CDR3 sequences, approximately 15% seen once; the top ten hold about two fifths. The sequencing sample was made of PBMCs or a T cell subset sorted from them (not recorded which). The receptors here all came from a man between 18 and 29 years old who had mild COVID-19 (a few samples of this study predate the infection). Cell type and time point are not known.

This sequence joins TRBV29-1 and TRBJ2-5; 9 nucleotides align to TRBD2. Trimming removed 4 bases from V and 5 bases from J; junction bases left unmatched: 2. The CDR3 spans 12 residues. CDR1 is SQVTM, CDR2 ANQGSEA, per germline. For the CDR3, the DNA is TGCAGCGTTGTGGGACTAGCCGAGACCCAGTACTTC. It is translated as CSVVGLAETQYF. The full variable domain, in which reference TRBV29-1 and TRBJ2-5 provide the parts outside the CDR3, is SAVISQKPSRDICQRGTSLTIQCQVDSQVTMMFWYRQQPGQSLTLIATANQGSEATYESGFVIDKFPISRPNLTFSTLTVSNMSPEDSSIYLCSVVGLAETQYFGPGTRLLVL.

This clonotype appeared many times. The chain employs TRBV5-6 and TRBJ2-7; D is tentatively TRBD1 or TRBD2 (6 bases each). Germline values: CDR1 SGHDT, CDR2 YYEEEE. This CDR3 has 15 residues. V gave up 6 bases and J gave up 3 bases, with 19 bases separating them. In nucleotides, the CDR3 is TGTGCCAGCACCTCGGAGGGGGGATTGGACTACGAGCAGTACTTC. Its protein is CASTSEGGLDYEQYF.

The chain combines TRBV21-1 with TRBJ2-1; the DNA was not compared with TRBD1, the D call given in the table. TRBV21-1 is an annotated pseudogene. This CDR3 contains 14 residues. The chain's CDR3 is CASSAQDPNNEQFF. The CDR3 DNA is TGTGCCAGCAGCGCCCAGGACCCGAACAATGAGCAGTTCTTC.

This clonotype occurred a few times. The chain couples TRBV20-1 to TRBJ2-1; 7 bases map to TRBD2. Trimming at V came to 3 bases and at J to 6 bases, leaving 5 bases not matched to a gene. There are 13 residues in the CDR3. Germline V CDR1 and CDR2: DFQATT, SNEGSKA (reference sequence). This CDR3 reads CSASPSGINEQFF. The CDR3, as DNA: TGCAGTGCTAGTCCTAGCGGAATCAATGAGCAGTTCTTC.

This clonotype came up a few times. The CDR3 sequence: CASSPRVLRLTNYGYTF. CDR3 nucleotide sequence: TGTGCCAGCAGCCCCCGGGTGCTACGGCTTACTAACTATGGCTACACCTTC. The genes are TRBV7-3 and TRBJ1-2; the D is unclear. There are 17 residues in the CDR3. Germline CDR1 is SGHTA and CDR2 is FQGTGA. V shed 5 bases and J shed 0 bases, with 19 bases lying between them.

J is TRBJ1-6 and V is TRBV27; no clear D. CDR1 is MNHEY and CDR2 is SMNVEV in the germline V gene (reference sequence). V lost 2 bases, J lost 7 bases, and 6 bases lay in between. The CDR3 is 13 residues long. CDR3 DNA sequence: TGTGCCAGCAGTTTAAGCAAGAATTCACCCCTCCACTTT. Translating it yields CASSLSKNSPLHF.

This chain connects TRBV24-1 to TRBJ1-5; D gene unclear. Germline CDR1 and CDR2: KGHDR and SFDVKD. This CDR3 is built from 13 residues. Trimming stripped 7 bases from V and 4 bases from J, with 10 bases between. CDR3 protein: CATSREPNQPQHF. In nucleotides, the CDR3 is TGTGCCACCAGCCGGGAGCCAAATCAGCCCCAGCATTTT.

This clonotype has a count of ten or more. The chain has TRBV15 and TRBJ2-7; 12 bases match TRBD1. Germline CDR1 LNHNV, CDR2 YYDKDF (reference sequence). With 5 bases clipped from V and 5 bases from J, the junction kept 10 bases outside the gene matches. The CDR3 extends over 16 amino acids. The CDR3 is CATSGGQGASFNEQYF. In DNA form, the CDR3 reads TGTGCCACCAGCGGGGGACAGGGGGCTTCATTCAACGAGCAGTACTTC.

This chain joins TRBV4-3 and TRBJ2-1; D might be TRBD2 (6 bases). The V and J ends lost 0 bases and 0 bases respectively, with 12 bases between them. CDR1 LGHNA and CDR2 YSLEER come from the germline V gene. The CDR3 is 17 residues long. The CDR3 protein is CASSQDPGGSSYNEQFF. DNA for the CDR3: TGCGCCAGCAGCCAAGATCCTGGGGGGAGCTCCTACAATGAGCAGTTCTTC.

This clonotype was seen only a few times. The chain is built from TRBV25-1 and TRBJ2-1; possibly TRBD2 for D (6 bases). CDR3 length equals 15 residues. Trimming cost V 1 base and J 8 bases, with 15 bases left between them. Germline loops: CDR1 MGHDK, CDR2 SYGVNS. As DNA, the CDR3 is TGTGCCAGCAGTGAATTCTTGACTAGTGAACATGAGCAGTTCTTC. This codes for CASSEFLTSEHEQFF.

The CDR3 DNA follows: TGTGCCGGCCCCTGGAGGGATTATAGCAATCAGCCCCAGCATTTT. Its protein product is CAGPWRDYSNQPQHF. The chain has TRBV12-3 or TRBV12-4 and TRBJ1-5; no firm D call. The CDR3 is made up of 15 amino acids. V shed 11 bases and J shed 0 bases, with 17 bases lying between them.

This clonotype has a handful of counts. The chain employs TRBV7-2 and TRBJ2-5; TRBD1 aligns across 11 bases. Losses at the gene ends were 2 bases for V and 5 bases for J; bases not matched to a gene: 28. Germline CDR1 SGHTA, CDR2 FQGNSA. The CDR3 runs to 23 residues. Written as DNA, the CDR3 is TGTGCCAGCAGCTTACCCAGGACAGGGGGCGCTTACGCACAACCTTGGTTGGAGGAGACCCAGTACTTC. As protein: CASSLPRTGGAYAQPWLEETQYF.

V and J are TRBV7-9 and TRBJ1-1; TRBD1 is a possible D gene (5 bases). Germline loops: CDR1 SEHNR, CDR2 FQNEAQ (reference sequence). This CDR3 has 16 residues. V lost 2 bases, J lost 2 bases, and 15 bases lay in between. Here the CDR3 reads CASSLRGGWGNTEAFF. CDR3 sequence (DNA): TGTGCCAGCAGCTTAAGGGGTGGATGGGGCAACACTGAAGCTTTCTTT.

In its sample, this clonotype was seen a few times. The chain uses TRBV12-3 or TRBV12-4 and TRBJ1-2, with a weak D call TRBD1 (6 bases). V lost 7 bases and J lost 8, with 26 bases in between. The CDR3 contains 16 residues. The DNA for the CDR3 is TGTGCCAGCACCCATGCCCCGGACAGTCTGAGATGGGGCTACACCTTC. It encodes CASTHAPDSLRWGYTF.

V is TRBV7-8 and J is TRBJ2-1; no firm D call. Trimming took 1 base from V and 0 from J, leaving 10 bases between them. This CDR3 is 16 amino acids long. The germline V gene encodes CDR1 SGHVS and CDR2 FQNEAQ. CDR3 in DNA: TGTGCCAGCAGCTTAGTTGGGAAGAGCTCCTACAATGAGCAGTTCTTC. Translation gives CASSLVGKSSYNEQFF.

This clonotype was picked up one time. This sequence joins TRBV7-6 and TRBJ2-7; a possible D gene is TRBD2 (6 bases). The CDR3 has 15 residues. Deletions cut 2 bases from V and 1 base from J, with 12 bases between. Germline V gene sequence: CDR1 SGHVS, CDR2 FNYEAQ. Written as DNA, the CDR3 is TGTGCCAGCAGCTTATGGGGAGGCAGTTCCTACGAGCAGTACTTC. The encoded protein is CASSLWGGSSYEQYF.

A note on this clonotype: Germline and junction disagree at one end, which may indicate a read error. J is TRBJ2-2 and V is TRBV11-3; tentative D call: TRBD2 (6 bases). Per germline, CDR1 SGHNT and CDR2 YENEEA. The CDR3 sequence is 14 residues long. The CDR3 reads CTSSFRGGTGELFF. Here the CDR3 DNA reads TGTACCAGCAGCTTCCGGGGAGGAACCGGGGAGCTGTTTTTT.

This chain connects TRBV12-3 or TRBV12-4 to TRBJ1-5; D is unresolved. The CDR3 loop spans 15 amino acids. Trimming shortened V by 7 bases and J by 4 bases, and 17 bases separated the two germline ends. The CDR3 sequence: CASTVSGAGNQPQHF. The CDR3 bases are TGTGCCAGCACCGTCTCGGGCGCCGGGAATCAGCCCCAGCATTTT.

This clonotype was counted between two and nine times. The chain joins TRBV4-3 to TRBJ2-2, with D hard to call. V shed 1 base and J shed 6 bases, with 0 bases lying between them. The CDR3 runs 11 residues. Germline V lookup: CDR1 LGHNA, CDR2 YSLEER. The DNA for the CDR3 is TGCGCCAGCAGCCAAGCCGGGGAGCTGTTTTTT. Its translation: CASSQAGELFF.

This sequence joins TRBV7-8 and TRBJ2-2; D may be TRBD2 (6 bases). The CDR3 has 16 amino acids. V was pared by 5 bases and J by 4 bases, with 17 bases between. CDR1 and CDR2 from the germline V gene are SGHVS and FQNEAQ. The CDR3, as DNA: TGTGCCAGCAGCCCCCCGGGGGTACTAACCACCGGGGAGCTGTTTTTT. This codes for CASSPPGVLTTGELFF.